The 30 T cell receptor beta chains below come from one sample, sequenced in a study of T-cell reconstitution after alpha-beta-depleted transplantation in children. The authors prepared the TCRbeta library with unique molecular identifiers. Each CDR3 protein gets one entry after TCRdb re-called the PCR reads with MiXCR. This table has about 540,000 distinct CDR3 sequences, approximately 20% appearing once. This material consisted of PBMCs from the stem cell graft donor, taken from the stem cell graft. The receptors were sampled from a human donor who donated a stem cell graft to a child with acute lymphoblastic leukemia.

The CDR3 is CASSQDPEGGKIAYEQYF. CDR3 bases: TGCGCCAGCAGCCAAGATCCCGAGGGAGGGAAGATCGCCTACGAGCAGTACTTC. V is TRBV4-1 and J is TRBJ2-7; TRBD2 agrees at 7 bases. Germline trimming cut 0 bases from V and 2 bases from J; bases unmatched to any gene: 13. The CDR3 consists of 18 residues. Germline V gene sequence: CDR1 MGHRA, CDR2 YSYEKL.

This clonotype was recorded at least ten times. The chain is built from TRBV7-2 and TRBJ2-7, with D hard to call. V lost 4 bases, J lost 3 bases, and 7 bases lay in between. CDR1 and CDR2 from the germline V gene are SGHTA and FQGNSA. This CDR3 region has 12 residues. CDR3 region: CASSSPYYEQYF. CDR3 DNA: TGTGCCAGCAGCTCACCCTACTACGAGCAGTACTTC.

This clonotype was counted at least ten times. The chain links TRBV12-3 or TRBV12-4 to TRBJ1-3; D uncertain. This CDR3 is built from 11 residues. Trimming took 2 bases from V and 6 from J, leaving 2 bases between them. The CDR3 coding sequence is TGTGCCAGCAGTTTAATAAACACCATATATTTT. It translates to CASSLINTIYF.

There are many counts of this clonotype. The V call is TRBV12-3 or TRBV12-4, the J call TRBJ2-3; 13 nucleotides line up with TRBD2. The J segment lost 4 bases and the V segment lost 6 bases, leaving 4 bases of the junction unmatched. The CDR3 runs to 15 residues. CDR3 DNA sequence: TGTGCCAGCAGCCTAGGACTAGCGGGAGCAGATACGCAGTATTTT. It yields the protein CASSLGLAGADTQYF.

Here the CDR3 DNA reads TGCAGTGCTAGGGAGGCCAGCTCCTACGAGCAGTACTTC. Its protein product is CSAREASSYEQYF. The rearrangement links TRBV20-1 to TRBJ2-7; TRBD2 might be the D (5 bases). Per germline, CDR1 DFQATT and CDR2 SNEGSKA (reference sequence). Trimming took off 3 bases at V and 0 bases at J, with 9 bases between the two ends. CDR3 length: 13 amino acids.

The count of this clonotype is one. The V and J genes are TRBV18 and TRBJ1-5, with D uncertain. This CDR3 region has 14 residues. Per the germline V gene, CDR1 is KGHSH and CDR2 is LQKENI. V lost 1 base to trimming and J lost 11 bases, with 15 bases between them. The CDR3 bases are TGTGCCAGCTCACCACGCGAAGGGCCCCGTACCCAGCATTTT. It is translated as CASSPREGPRTQHF.

Remarks on this clonotype: One junction end disagrees with the germline gene, perhaps due to a read error. For the CDR3, the DNA is TGCGCCAGCAGCCAGGGGGGATTTAGCTATGGTTACACCTTC. Encoded protein: CASSQGGFSYGYTF. V is TRBV4-1 and J is TRBJ1-2; weak D call: TRBD1 (5 bases). Germline values: CDR1 MGHRA, CDR2 YSYEKL. The CDR3 has 14 residues.

The chain recombines TRBV6-5 with TRBJ1-1, with D possibly matching TRBD1 (5 bases). The germline CDR1 and CDR2 sequences are MNHEY and SVGAGI. The CDR3 extends over 14 amino acids. V was trimmed by 2 bases and J by 5 bases, leaving 12 bases between them. DNA of the CDR3: TGTGCCAGCAGTTACAGTGAGGGGTTAACTGAAGCTTTCTTT. It codes for CASSYSEGLTEAFF.

Many counts were recorded for this clonotype. This chain links TRBV6-1 with TRBJ2-1; possible D gene TRBD2, 6 bases. The CDR3 consists of 16 residues. Trimming stripped 4 bases from V and 2 bases from J, with 15 bases between. Germline V gene data show CDR1 as MNHNS and CDR2 as SASEGT. CDR3 nucleotide sequence: TGTGCCAGCAGTGGAAGTACGGGGGAGGCCTACAATGAGCAGTTCTTC. The encoded protein is CASSGSTGEAYNEQFF.

V is TRBV27 and J is TRBJ1-1, with TRBD1 matching 7 bases. Trimming at V came to 5 bases and at J to 4 bases, leaving 7 bases not matched to a gene. CDR3 size: 14 residues. CDR1 and CDR2 from the germline V gene are MNHEY and SMNVEV (reference sequence). In DNA, the CDR3 is TGTGCCAGCAGTAAAAGGGGGCCAGGCACTGAAGCTTTCTTT. Protein: CASSKRGPGTEAFF.

This clonotype was counted only a few times. This rearrangement joins TRBV9 to TRBJ2-1, with 13 bases lining up with TRBD2. Germline CDR1 is SGDLS and CDR2 is YYNGEE. With 7 bases clipped from V and 3 bases from J, the junction kept 13 bases outside the gene matches. This CDR3 is 18 amino acids long. The CDR3 bases are TGTGCCAGCTCAAGAGGACTAGCGGGAGCGGGGGGCTACAATGAGCAGTTCTTC. Residues: CASSRGLAGAGGYNEQFF.

V is TRBV5-1 and J is TRBJ2-2, with 8 bases identical to TRBD2. Losses at the gene ends were 3 bases for V and 7 bases for J; bases not matched to a gene: 8. CDR1 SGHRS and CDR2 YFSETQ come from the germline V gene. This CDR3 has 15 residues. The CDR3 sequence: CASSSWTSKDGELFF. The CDR3 bases are TGCGCCAGCAGCTCTTGGACTAGCAAAGACGGGGAGCTGTTTTTT. The whole variable domain, filled in from reference TRBV5-1 and TRBJ2-2, reads KAGVTQTPRYLIKTRGQQVTLSCSPISGHRSVSWYQQTPGQGLQFLFEYFSETQRNKGNFPGRFSGRQFSNSRSEMNVSTLELGDSALYLCASSSWTSKDGELFFGEGSRLTVL.

The V and J genes are TRBV12-3 or TRBV12-4 and TRBJ1-1; 9 bases align to TRBD1. J lost 5 bases, V lost 7 bases, and 8 bases had no gene match. CDR3 length equals 14 residues. This CDR3 is CASIIQGASTEAFF. CDR3 sequence (DNA): TGTGCCAGCATCATACAGGGGGCATCTACTGAAGCTTTCTTT.

This clonotype has just a few counts. Here the CDR3 reads CASSISDEQYF. The DNA for the CDR3 is TGTGCCAGCAGCATCAGTGACGAGCAGTACTTC. This chain links TRBV25-1 with TRBJ2-7; no reliable D call. Germline CDR1 MGHDK, CDR2 SYGVNS. The V gene lost 6 bases and the J gene lost 5 bases, with 8 bases spanning the gap. There are 11 residues in the CDR3.

This clonotype was found a few times. This chain joins TRBV5-1 and TRBJ2-7, with TRBD1 matching over 9 bases. The germline CDR1 and CDR2 sequences are SGHRS and YFSETQ. The CDR3 has 14 amino acids. After removal of 3 bases from V and 6 bases from J, the junction contained 7 bases not matched to a gene. CDR3: CASSWGDRAREQYF. DNA for the CDR3: TGCGCCAGCAGCTGGGGGGACAGGGCCCGCGAGCAGTACTTC.

In this sample, this clonotype turned up a few times. The rearrangement uses TRBV14 and TRBJ2-7; TRBD2 is a possible D gene (6 bases). Trimming shortened V by 5 bases and J by 0 bases, and 14 bases separated the two germline ends. The CDR3 covers 15 residues. From germline, CDR1 is SGHDN and CDR2 FVKESK. The CDR3 region has the DNA TGTGCCAGCAGCTCGACGGGACTGAGCTCCTACGAGCAGTACTTC. Residues: CASSSTGLSSYEQYF. The complete variable domain, with remaining parts taken from reference TRBV14 and TRBJ2-7, reads EAGVTQFPSHSVIEKGQTVTLRCDPISGHDNLYWYRRVMGKEIKFLLHFVKESKQDESGMPNNRFLAERTGGTYSTLKVQPAELEDSGVYFCASSSTGLSSYEQYFGPGTRLTVT.

This chain connects TRBV25-1 to TRBJ1-1; D is perhaps TRBD1 (5 bases). Looked up from germline, CDR1 is MGHDK and CDR2 is SYGVNS. This CDR3 is 15 amino acids long. Trimming shortened V by 7 bases and J by 0 bases, and 15 bases separated the two germline ends. The CDR3 DNA is TGTGCCAGCACGGCCTCCCGGGGGGTGAACACTGAAGCTTTCTTT. Protein product: CASTASRGVNTEAFF. Based on the CDR3 plus reference TRBV25-1 and TRBJ1-1, the full variable domain is EADIYQTPRYLVIGTGKKITLECSQTMGHDKMYWYQQDPGMELHLIHYSYGVNSTEKGDLSSESTVSRIRTEHFPLTLESARPSHTSQYLCASTASRGVNTEAFFGQGTRLTVV.

In its sample, this clonotype was seen a few times. The chain recombines TRBV11-2 with TRBJ2-7; D is unresolved. Germline V gene sequence: CDR1 SGHAT, CDR2 FQNNGV. The CDR3 has 12 amino acids. The germline V and J ends were trimmed by 6 bases and 6 bases, with 12 bases remaining between them. In nucleotides, the CDR3 is TGTGCCAGCAGACCTGGATGGGGCGAGCAGTACTTC. Amino acid sequence: CASRPGWGEQYF.

The chain links TRBV15 to TRBJ1-4; D might be TRBD1 (6 bases). The V end was cut by 0 bases, the J end by 8 bases, with 16 bases between. Germline CDR1 LNHNV, CDR2 YYDKDF (reference sequence). The CDR3 runs 16 residues. CDR3 sequence: CATSRDGPDRFEKLFF. In DNA form, the CDR3 reads TGTGCCACCAGCAGAGATGGCCCCGACAGGTTCGAAAAACTGTTTTTT. The full variable domain, its missing parts supplied by reference TRBV15 and TRBJ1-4, is DAMVIQNPRYQVTQFGKPVTLSCSQTLNHNVMYWYQQKSSQAPKLLFHYYDKDFNNEADTPDNFQSRRPNTSFCFLDIRSPGLGDTAMYLCATSRDGPDRFEKLFFGSGTQLSVL.

The V gene is TRBV30, the J gene TRBJ1-2, with D hard to call. The CDR3 has 13 residues. Germline V gene lookup returns CDR1 GTSNPN and CDR2 SVGIG (reference sequence). V dropped 0 bases and J dropped 1 base, with 6 bases sitting between them. The CDR3 region is CAWSVRFNYGYTF. The CDR3 DNA is TGTGCCTGGAGTGTACGGTTTAACTATGGCTACACCTTC.

The chain joins TRBV27 to TRBJ2-5; a weak D match, TRBD2 (6 bases). V was cut by 5 bases and J by 5 bases, with 12 bases left in between. The germline CDR1 and CDR2 sequences are MNHEY and SMNVEV (reference sequence). The CDR3 has 13 residues. CDR3 amino acids: CASSPRDWETQYF. CDR3 bases: TGTGCCAGCAGTCCGAGGGACTGGGAGACCCAGTACTTC.

V is TRBV5-1 and J is TRBJ1-1, with 7 nucleotides matching TRBD1. The CDR3 runs to 12 residues. In germline, CDR1 is SGHRS, CDR2 YFSETQ. V lost 0 bases to trimming and J lost 7 bases; unmatched junction nucleotides: 0. CDR3 residues: CASSLDRGEAFF. The CDR3 DNA follows: TGCGCCAGCAGCTTGGACAGGGGTGAAGCTTTCTTT.

The chain uses TRBV12-3 or TRBV12-4 and TRBJ1-2; D might be TRBD1 (6 bases). This CDR3 is built from 13 residues. Trimming cost V 6 bases and J 4 bases, with 12 bases left between them. The CDR3 DNA follows: TGTGCCAGCAGACCAGGGGAGGGCTATGGCTACACCTTC. Amino acid sequence: CASRPGEGYGYTF.

Of note for this clonotype: This could be a read error, since a much larger clone is one nucleotide away. The chain employs TRBV18 and TRBJ2-2; the D is unclear. The germline CDR1 and CDR2 sequences are KGHSH and LQKENI. This CDR3 spans 13 amino acids. DNA of the CDR3: TGTGCCGGCTCACCACCGAACACCGGGGAGCTGTTTTTT. Its translation is CAGSPPNTGELFF.

This chain joins TRBV12-3 or TRBV12-4 and TRBJ2-7; D not certain. V gave up 8 bases and J gave up 2 bases, with 13 bases separating them. The CDR3 loop spans 13 amino acids. CDR3 amino acids: CASGRTEPYEQYF. DNA for the CDR3: TGTGCCAGCGGACGAACAGAGCCCTACGAGCAGTACTTC.

The gene calls are TRBV5-1 and TRBJ1-5, with a weak D call TRBD1 (5 bases). Trimming left V 4 bases short and J 5 bases short, with 19 bases between. Germline V gene sequence: CDR1 SGHRS, CDR2 YFSETQ. The CDR3 has 16 residues. The CDR3 coding sequence is TGCGCCAGCAGCATGAGCGACAGTCGCATTGATCAGCCCCAGCATTTT. Its translation is CASSMSDSRIDQPQHF.

V usage is TRBV27 and J usage is TRBJ2-2; 9 bases align to TRBD2. The CDR3 sequence is 19 residues long. With 6 bases clipped from V and 5 bases from J, the junction kept 19 bases outside the gene matches. Germline CDR1 is MNHEY and CDR2 is SMNVEV (reference sequence). The CDR3 bases are TGTGCCAGCAGCGCCTCCCCGGGACTAGCCGCCGGAAGAACCGGGGAGCTGTTTTTT. It translates to CASSASPGLAAGRTGELFF.

This clonotype was picked up a small number of times. CDR3 sequence: CASSLGGRGKTYEQYF. The CDR3, as DNA: TGTGCCAGCAGCTTAGGTGGTAGAGGGAAAACCTACGAGCAGTACTTC. The V call is TRBV11-2, the J call TRBJ2-7; the D gene is possibly TRBD2 (5 bases). Germline CDR1 SGHAT, CDR2 FQNNGV. V was cut by 1 base and J by 2 bases, with 15 bases left in between. CDR3 length: 16 residues.

The chain links TRBV19 to TRBJ1-1; D gene ambiguous. The germline V gene encodes CDR1 LNHDA and CDR2 SQIVND (reference sequence). Trimming cost V 8 bases and J 8 bases, with 9 bases left between them. This CDR3 has 10 amino acids. For the CDR3, the DNA is TGTGCCAGTGGCCCGAGAGAAGCTTTCTTT. Translated: CASGPREAFF.

This clonotype was observed at least ten times. J is TRBJ2-7 and V is TRBV7-9, with 10 bases matching TRBD2. Germline values: CDR1 SEHNR, CDR2 FQNEAQ (reference sequence). CDR3 length equals 15 residues. With V trimmed by 1 base and J by 5 bases, 5 bases remained unmatched. CDR3 protein: CASSLVGLAGDEQYF. The CDR3 DNA follows: TGTGCCAGCAGCTTAGTGGGGCTAGCGGGAGACGAGCAGTACTTC.